This T cell receptor beta chain was obtained from a study of blood T cell repertoires in COVID-19. Sequencing was performed with immunoSEQ multiplex PCR; in TCRdb, only in-frame clones are kept and a portion is missing. The data contain about 95,000 clones, under 95% of them singletons. Trimming took off 1 base at V and 5 bases at J, with 9 bases between the two ends. The CDR3 covers 13 residues. From germline, CDR1 is LGHNT and CDR2 FRNRAP. The chain employs TRBV12-5 and TRBJ2-7, with D possibly matching TRBD1 (6 bases). Specimen: peripheral blood. This receptor was taken from a woman between 45 and 65 years old in a cohort sampled during active COVID-19. Here the CDR3 DNA reads TGTGCTAGTGGTTTGGGACCAGGGGACGAGCAGTACTTC. Its translation is CASGLGPGDEQYF. Together with reference TRBV12-5 and TRBJ2-7, the CDR3 gives the full variable domain: DARVTQTPRHKVTEMGQEVTMRCQPILGHNTVFWYRQTMMQGLELLAYFRNRAPLDDSGMPKDRFSAEMPDATLATLKIQPSEPRDSAVYFCASGLGPGDEQYFGPGTRLTVT.